These T cell receptor beta chains were read from a single sample in a study of blood T cell repertoires in COVID-19. The method was immunoSEQ multiplex PCR; TCRdb's version includes in-frame clones alone and lacks a portion of them. The sample has roughly 500,000 clones, 89% seen once. Material for sequencing was peripheral blood. The source is a young man with COVID-19, enrolled during active disease. Both conserved end residues are part of each CDR3. Clone size is stated in some rows and not others, as once, few, many or a class when expanded.

j_gene	abundance	v_gene	CDR3aa
TRBJ1-2	NA	TRBV29-1	CSVVGPTVYGYTF
TRBJ2-1	NA	TRBV7-6	CASSLAGLAAYNEQFF
TRBJ2-3	NA	TRBV6-1	CASSERVGGGTDTQYF
TRBJ1-5	NA	TRBV19	CASSIDWTGKVGNQPQHF
TRBJ2-4	NA	TRBV11-3	CASSPGVVAKNIQYF
TRBJ2-5	NA	TRBV5-4	CASSTDRAETQYF
TRBJ1-5	once	TRBV29-1	CSVGQAGGDQPQHF
TRBJ2-1	NA	TRBV5-1	CASSSLAGEDNEQFF
TRBJ2-5	NA	TRBV29-1	CSVEPGTQYF
TRBJ2-7	NA	TRBV6-5	CASGQSTYEQYF
TRBJ1-1	NA	TRBV27	CASSRGGVYTEAFF
TRBJ1-2	NA	TRBV4-1	CASSQGAGAHYGYTF
TRBJ2-7	NA	TRBV5-1	CASSLSVDPADEQYF
TRBJ1-2	NA	TRBV5-1	CASYIMPGGNYGYTF
TRBJ2-1	few	TRBV9	CASSVGGTSGRIEQFF
TRBJ1-3	NA	TRBV2	CASSTVYGNTIYF
TRBJ1-2	NA	TRBV28	CASSLTAGYGYTF
TRBJ1-6	NA	TRBV14	CASSQQQGSSPLHF
TRBJ1-1	NA	TRBV18	CASSPLGGRITEAFF
TRBJ1-5	NA	TRBV6-4	CASSDSGTRNSNQPQHF
TRBJ2-1	NA	TRBV29-1	CSGTGSYNEQFF
TRBJ1-5	NA	TRBV24-1	CATSDLLGTGGYYSNQPQHF
TRBJ2-7	NA	TRBV5-1	CASSFRTGFYEQYF
TRBJ2-1	once	TRBV29-1	CSVRMRLARNNEQFF
TRBJ2-7	NA	TRBV6-5	CASSSLGAGNSYEQYF
TRBJ1-3	NA	TRBV4-1	CASSLTGGSGNTIYF
TRBJ2-1	NA	TRBV10-2	CASRTGGSYNEQFF
TRBJ1-6	NA	TRBV9	CASSVTQGNNSPLHF
TRBJ1-2	NA	TRBV18	CASSPQAGGDYGYTF
TRBJ1-2	NA	TRBV2	CASSEGFNVEGYTF
TRBJ1-2	NA	TRBV5-1	CASSLRMDRGYTF
TRBJ1-3	NA	TRBV18	CASSSTGGGSGNTIYF
TRBJ2-6	NA	TRBV5-4	CASSPGGTGANVLTF
TRBJ2-1	NA	TRBV3-1/TRBV3-2	CASSQDRIRTSGSNEQFF
TRBJ2-1	NA	TRBV30	CAWRMREARHIYNEQFF
TRBJ2-7	NA	TRBV3-1/TRBV3-2	CASKLAGGHEQYF
TRBJ1-5	NA	TRBV4-2	CASSQEVQGGNQPQHF
TRBJ2-4	NA	TRBV9	CASSVGHLTGEDWNIQYF
TRBJ2-1	few	TRBV7-9	CASSRNDRGGNEQFF
TRBJ1-4	NA	TRBV5-1	CASSPRGATGGGEKLFF
TRBJ2-7	NA	TRBV6-1	CASSETPSGGFYEQYF
TRBJ1-1	NA	TRBV6-5	CASRASPGGEAFF
TRBJ1-5	NA	TRBV18	CASSPNRRSLGNQPQHF
TRBJ2-2	NA	TRBV27	CASSLDRGYTGELFF
TRBJ1-1	NA	TRBV25-1	CASSEAFMNTEAFF
TRBJ2-7	NA	TRBV2	CASSSGNSYEQYF
TRBJ1-1	NA	TRBV3-1/TRBV3-2	CASSQVKGVAFF
TRBJ2-1	NA	TRBV2	CASSVLAGDLNEQFF
TRBJ2-5	NA	TRBV6-4	CASGERGREETQYF
TRBJ2-7	NA	TRBV28	CASRIQGPGDEQYF
TRBJ2-7	NA	TRBV19	CASSHSGFYEQYF
TRBJ2-5	NA	TRBV6-6	CASSRRTSGRSFTETQYF
TRBJ2-1	NA	TRBV27	CASSRKTSAMSYNEQFF
TRBJ1-5	NA	TRBV3-1/TRBV3-2	CASSQDQAGMGQPQHF
TRBJ2-7	NA	TRBV5-4	CASSSQPKGTSGLYEQYF
TRBJ2-3	NA	TRBV25-1	CASSDIQGGGTDTQYF
TRBJ2-2	NA	TRBV13	CASSLEGLGQNTGELFF